Below are 6 T cell receptor beta chains sequenced from a single sample in a study of blood T cell repertoires in COVID-19. TCRdb's copy holds only in-frame clones and misses some; the assay was immunoSEQ multiplex PCR. The sample has about 220,000 clones, approximately 85% seen once; the top ten hold 8.2%. The sample was peripheral blood. The source is a woman aged 80 or older with COVID-19, enrolled during active disease.

Judged by abundance, this clone is medium-sized. V gene TRBV3-1 (or the pseudogene TRBV3-2) combines with J gene TRBJ2-3; 9 bases are shared with TRBD2. Germline V gene lookup returns CDR1 LGHDT and CDR2 YNNKEL (reference sequence). CDR3 length: 15 amino acids. V was clipped by 4 bases and J by 2 bases; unmatched bases: 4. This CDR3 is CASSPTSGFTDTQYF. The CDR3 DNA reads TGTGCCAGCAGCCCTACTAGCGGGTTCACAGATACGCAGTATTTT.

For this clone: A junction boundary mismatches the germline segment, possibly from a read error. The J gene is TRBJ1-1, the V gene TRBV3-1 (or the pseudogene TRBV3-2); 7 bases map to TRBD1. The CDR3 is 17 amino acids. The germline gives CDR1 LGHDT, CDR2 YNNKEL (reference sequence). CDR3 in DNA: TGTGCCAGCACCCAAAACAGGGGATGGGGGATGAACACTGAAGCTTTCTTT. Translated: CASTQNRGWGMNTEAFF.

This clone was detected once. The rearrangement uses TRBV2 and TRBJ1-5, with D maybe TRBD1 (6 bases). The CDR3 sequence is 13 residues long. V lost 7 bases to trimming and J lost 7 bases, with 14 bases between them. Germline lookup yields CDR1 SNHLY and CDR2 FYNNEI. Here the CDR3 DNA reads TGTGCCAGCAATAATGACAGGTCGCAGCCCCAGCATTTT. Protein: CASNNDRSQPQHF. The full variable domain, its missing parts supplied by reference TRBV2 and TRBJ1-5, is EPEVTQTPSHQVTQMGQEVILRCVPISNHLYFYWYRQILGQKVEFLVSFYNNEISEKSEIFDDQFSVERPDGSNFTLKIRSTKLEDSAMYFCASNNDRSQPQHFGDGTRLSIL.

The chain carries TRBV7-2 and TRBJ2-5; tentatively, D is TRBD2 (6 bases). V gave up 1 base and J gave up 9 bases, with 9 bases separating them. The germline V gene encodes CDR1 SGHTA and CDR2 FQGNSA. This CDR3 is built from 12 residues. The CDR3 sequence: CASSLVSGAQYF. The CDR3, as DNA: TGTGCCAGCAGCTTAGTGTCGGGGGCCCAGTACTTC.

The CDR3: CASSSIDRDEKLFF. The CDR3 DNA follows: TGTGCCAGCAGCTCCATAGACAGGGATGAAAAACTGTTTTTT. This chain connects TRBV28 to TRBJ1-4, with 7 bases aligning to TRBD1. Germline V gives CDR1 MDHEN, CDR2 SYDVKM. V was pared by 6 bases and J by 6 bases, with 7 bases of the junction left unmatched. This CDR3 is 14 amino acids long.

V gene TRBV18 combines with J gene TRBJ1-4, with D maybe TRBD1 (6 bases). The CDR3 is 15 amino acids. V lost 0 bases to trimming and J lost 3 bases, with 8 bases between them. Germline V lookup: CDR1 KGHSH, CDR2 LQKENI. CDR3 sequence: CASSPPGQPNEKLFF. CDR3 in DNA: TGTGCCAGCTCACCACCAGGACAGCCTAATGAAAAACTGTTTTTT. Complete variable domain (other parts from reference TRBV18 and TRBJ1-4): NAGVMQNPRHLVRRRGQEARLRCSPMKGHSHVYWYRQLPEEGLKFMVYLQKENIIDESGMPKERFSAEFPKEGPSILRIQQVVRGDSAAYFCASSPPGQPNEKLFFGSGTQLSVL.